The rows below give T cell receptor beta chains drawn from one sample of a study of response to subunit inactivated influenza vaccine. TCRdb redid the calling of the RT-PCR reads with MiXCR, one entry per CDR3 protein. The data contain around 750,000 distinct CDR3 sequences, approximately 22% of them singletons. The sample in question was PBMCs from blood, obtained 5 to 6 days after vaccination. All receptors derive from a man between 45 and 60 years old who received an inactivated influenza vaccine. Each CDR3 is given with its conserved first and last residue. The D gene is left open where the match is weak. The size field is filled for only some rows; it gives once, few, many or a size class.

v_gene: TRBV7-2; d_gene: NA; j_gene: TRBJ2-1; abundance: few; CDR3nt: TGTGCCAGCACCACATCAGTCAAAAGGAATGAGCAGTTCTTC; CDR3aa: CASTTSVKRNEQFF
v_gene: TRBV18; d_gene: NA; j_gene: TRBJ1-1; abundance: NA; CDR3nt: TGTGCCAGCTCACCATCGGGTGGTATGAACACTGAAGCTTTCTTT; CDR3aa: CASSPSGGMNTEAFF
v_gene: TRBV5-6; d_gene: NA; j_gene: TRBJ2-3; abundance: NA; CDR3nt: TGTGCCAGCCTCAAGCAGGGCACAGATACGCAGTATTTT; CDR3aa: CASLKQGTDTQYF
v_gene: TRBV14; d_gene: NA; j_gene: TRBJ1-2; abundance: once; CDR3nt: TGTGCCAGCAGCCTCAACCCCCCGGGGTATGGCTACACCTTC; CDR3aa: CASSLNPPGYGYTF
v_gene: TRBV20-1; d_gene: NA; j_gene: TRBJ2-3; abundance: few; CDR3nt: TGCAGTGCCCTTGCGGTGTTGCGTACATACACAGATACGCAGTATTTT; CDR3aa: CSALAVLRTYTDTQYF
v_gene: TRBV7-2; d_gene: NA; j_gene: TRBJ2-7; abundance: few; CDR3nt: TGTGCCAGCAGCTTAGCCCCCCCACAGGGTCCCTACTACGAGCAGTACTTC; CDR3aa: CASSLAPPQGPYYEQYF
v_gene: TRBV29-1; d_gene: TRBD1; j_gene: TRBJ1-1; abundance: many; CDR3nt: TGCAGCGTTGAAGAAGGACAGGGGCTCGCTGAAGCTTTCTTT; CDR3aa: CSVEEGQGLAEAFF
v_gene: TRBV10-1; d_gene: TRBD2; j_gene: TRBJ2-3; abundance: few; CDR3nt: TGCGCCAGCAGTGAGCGAAGACGGGGAGGGACGCAGTATTTT; CDR3aa: CASSERRRGGTQYF
v_gene: TRBV9; d_gene: NA; j_gene: TRBJ2-3; abundance: NA; CDR3nt: TGTGCCAGCAGCGGCTTACGGGGGCCCACGAGGGATACGCAGTATTTT; CDR3aa: CASSGLRGPTRDTQYF
v_gene: TRBV20-1; d_gene: NA; j_gene: TRBJ1-1; abundance: few; CDR3nt: TGCAGTGCACCATCCTCTACCCGGACACGCATGAACACTGAAGCTTTCTTT; CDR3aa: CSAPSSTRTRMNTEAFF
v_gene: TRBV6-1; d_gene: NA; j_gene: TRBJ2-7; abundance: few; CDR3nt: TGTGCCACACAAGCCGGGGTTCCCAACGAGCAGTACTTC; CDR3aa: CATQAGVPNEQYF
v_gene: TRBV6-5; d_gene: NA; j_gene: TRBJ1-5; abundance: NA; CDR3nt: TGTGCCAGCTCCGGCCGCAATCAGCCCCAGCATTTT; CDR3aa: CASSGRNQPQHF
v_gene: TRBV28; d_gene: NA; j_gene: TRBJ2-7; abundance: NA; CDR3nt: TGTGCCAGCAGTTCTGGACCTGTTCTCTCCTACGAGCAGTACTTC; CDR3aa: CASSSGPVLSYEQYF
v_gene: TRBV7-8; d_gene: NA; j_gene: TRBJ2-2; abundance: NA; CDR3nt: TGTGCCAGCAGCTTAATAGGGATGTCCGGGGAGCTGTTTTTT; CDR3aa: CASSLIGMSGELFF
v_gene: TRBV6-2/TRBV6-3; d_gene: TRBD1; j_gene: TRBJ1-1; abundance: NA; CDR3nt: TGTGCCAGCAGCTACTGGGGACAGCTAACAGTCATGAACACTGAAGCTTTCTTT; CDR3aa: CASSYWGQLTVMNTEAFF
v_gene: TRBV5-1; d_gene: TRBD1; j_gene: TRBJ2-7; abundance: few; CDR3nt: TGCGCCAGCAGCTTGGCCAGGGACAGCGGACTTCTTGACGAGCAGTACTTC; CDR3aa: CASSLARDSGLLDEQYF
v_gene: TRBV20-1; d_gene: TRBD2; j_gene: TRBJ2-1; abundance: once; CDR3nt: TGCAGTGCTAGAGCCGAACTAGCGCGCTCCTACAATGAGCAGTTCTTC; CDR3aa: CSARAELARSYNEQFF
v_gene: TRBV5-1; d_gene: TRBD1; j_gene: TRBJ1-2; abundance: NA; CDR3nt: TGCGCCAGCGCCGTTGCAGGGGGAGTGTATGGCTACACCTTC; CDR3aa: CASAVAGGVYGYTF
v_gene: TRBV4-1; d_gene: NA; j_gene: TRBJ1-2; abundance: once; CDR3nt: TGCGCCAGCAGCGCCCGAGGGGGACCGGGCTATGGCTACACCTTC; CDR3aa: CASSARGGPGYGYTF
v_gene: TRBV7-2; d_gene: NA; j_gene: TRBJ2-7; abundance: few; CDR3nt: TGTGCCAGCAGCAGTAACAGGGATCCTCGGGAGCAGTACTTC; CDR3aa: CASSSNRDPREQYF
v_gene: TRBV20-1; d_gene: NA; j_gene: TRBJ2-1; abundance: NA; CDR3nt: TGCAGTGCTAGTGCTCGGGGCAGCAGGTACAATGAGCAGTTCTTC; CDR3aa: CSASARGSRYNEQFF
v_gene: TRBV27; d_gene: NA; j_gene: TRBJ2-1; abundance: NA; CDR3nt: TGTGCCAGCAGTCCCAAAGACAGCCGACGCTCCTACAATGAGCAGTTCTTC; CDR3aa: CASSPKDSRRSYNEQFF
v_gene: TRBV6-5; d_gene: TRBD1; j_gene: TRBJ2-3; abundance: NA; CDR3nt: TGTGCCAGCAGTACTACAGGGGCACCAGATACGCAGTATTTT; CDR3aa: CASSTTGAPDTQYF
v_gene: TRBV5-1; d_gene: NA; j_gene: TRBJ2-2; abundance: few; CDR3nt: TGCGCCAGCAGCCCCCGGGACTTATACACCGGGGAGCTGTTTTTT; CDR3aa: CASSPRDLYTGELFF
v_gene: TRBV12-3/TRBV12-4; d_gene: TRBD1; j_gene: TRBJ1-6; abundance: NA; CDR3nt: TGTGCCACCAACAGGGGACATTCACCCCTCCACTTT; CDR3aa: CATNRGHSPLHF
v_gene: TRBV20-1; d_gene: TRBD2; j_gene: TRBJ2-1; abundance: few; CDR3nt: TGCAGTGCTAGGGCGGGACTAGGATCCCCCAATGAGCAGTTCTTC; CDR3aa: CSARAGLGSPNEQFF
v_gene: TRBV7-2; d_gene: NA; j_gene: TRBJ2-4; abundance: NA; CDR3nt: TGTGCCAGCAGCTCCCGACAGGCAGAGGGGGCCAAAAACATTCAGTACTTC; CDR3aa: CASSSRQAEGAKNIQYF
v_gene: TRBV20-1; d_gene: NA; j_gene: TRBJ2-1; abundance: many; CDR3nt: TGCAGTCCCAGCCCGGAGGCCAGGAATGAGCAGTTCTTC; CDR3aa: CSPSPEARNEQFF
v_gene: TRBV20-1; d_gene: TRBD1; j_gene: TRBJ2-1; abundance: once; CDR3nt: TGCTGTGCTAGAGATCTGGCAGGGGGCTCCTACAATGAGCAGTTCTTC; CDR3aa: CCARDLAGGSYNEQFF
v_gene: TRBV29-1; d_gene: NA; j_gene: TRBJ2-5; abundance: many; CDR3nt: TGCACCCCGGTAGGAGCCGAGACCCAGTACTTC; CDR3aa: CTPVGAETQYF
v_gene: TRBV5-1; d_gene: NA; j_gene: TRBJ2-5; abundance: few; CDR3nt: TGCGCCAGCAGCTTGGAGTGGGACCGGGAGACCCAGTACTTC; CDR3aa: CASSLEWDRETQYF
v_gene: TRBV24-1; d_gene: NA; j_gene: TRBJ2-3; abundance: few; CDR3nt: TGTGCCACCAGTGACCCATCAGGTACGCAGTATTTT; CDR3aa: CATSDPSGTQYF
v_gene: TRBV11-2; d_gene: NA; j_gene: TRBJ1-2; abundance: few; CDR3nt: TGTGCCAGCAGCTTCAACAGGGATGGTGTGTGGGGCTACACCTTC; CDR3aa: CASSFNRDGVWGYTF